This T cell receptor beta chain derives from a study of blood T cell repertoires in COVID-19. Study information: Acute and convalescent COVID-19 samples came from the United States, Italy and Spain. From T cells, B-cell-depleted T cells, or PBMCs came the material, which was cDNA or gDNA.

Original handling: Amplifying reference gene primers gave estimates of nucleated cell counts. TCRdb keeps only in-frame clones here, not all; method: immunoSEQ multiplex PCR. The DNA was the basis for D and trimming; V, J and clone size are from that table. The sample yields around 120,000 clones, about 86% seen once. This CDR3 is 15 amino acids long. Germline V gives CDR1 LGHNA, CDR2 YSLEER. The V end was cut by 1 base, the J end by 7 bases, with 17 bases between. The TCR sequence derives from a woman aged 50 to 65 with active or convalescent COVID-19. The chain links TRBV4-3 to TRBJ2-7; possible D gene TRBD2, 6 bases. Sequencing was carried out using peripheral blood. The CDR3 nucleotides are TGCGCCAGCAGCCAAGTCGGGATCGACGGGGGTGAGCAGTACTTC. As protein: CASSQVGIDGGEQYF.